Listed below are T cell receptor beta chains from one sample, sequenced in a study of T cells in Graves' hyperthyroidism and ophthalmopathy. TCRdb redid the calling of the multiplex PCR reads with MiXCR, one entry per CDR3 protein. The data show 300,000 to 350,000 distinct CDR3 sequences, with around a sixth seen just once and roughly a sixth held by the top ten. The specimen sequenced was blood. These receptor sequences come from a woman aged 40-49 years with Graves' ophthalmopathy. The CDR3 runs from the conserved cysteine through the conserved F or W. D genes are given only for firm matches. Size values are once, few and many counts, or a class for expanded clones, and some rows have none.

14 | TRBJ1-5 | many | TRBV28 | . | TGTGCCAGCAGTTTTTTAGGAAGCAATCAGCCCCAGCATTTT | CASSFLGSNQPQHF
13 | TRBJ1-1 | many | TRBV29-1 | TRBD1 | TGCAGCGTTCCGGGGGACAGCTACACTGAAGCTTTCTTT | CSVPGDSYTEAFF
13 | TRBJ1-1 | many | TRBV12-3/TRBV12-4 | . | TGTGCCAGCCTGGACAGTATGAACACTGAAGCTTTCTTT | CASLDSMNTEAFF
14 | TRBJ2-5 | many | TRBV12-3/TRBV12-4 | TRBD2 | TGTGCCAGCAGCCCGGGACTAGCGGCAGAGACCCAGTACTTC | CASSPGLAAETQYF
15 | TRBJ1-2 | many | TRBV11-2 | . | TGTGCCAGCAGCTTACAAGGCAGCCCAAAGGGGGGCTACACCTTC | CASSLQGSPKGGYTF
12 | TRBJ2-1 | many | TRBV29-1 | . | TGCAGCGTTGAAGATCTGGGGAATGAGCAGTTCTTC | CSVEDLGNEQFF
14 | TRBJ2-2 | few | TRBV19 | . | TGTGCCAGTAGTATAGAGGCGAACACCGGGGAGCTGTTTTTT | CASSIEANTGELFF
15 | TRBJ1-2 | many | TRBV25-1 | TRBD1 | TGTGCCAGCAGGGGACAGGGCGAGATCGTGAGTGGCTACACCTTC | CASRGQGEIVSGYTF
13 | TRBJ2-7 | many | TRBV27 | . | TGTGCCAGCAGAACGGGGAATTCCTACGAGCAGTACTTC | CASRTGNSYEQYF
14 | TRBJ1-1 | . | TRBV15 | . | TGTGCCACCAGCAGAGATTTTGGGGATACTGAAGCTTTCTTT | CATSRDFGDTEAFF
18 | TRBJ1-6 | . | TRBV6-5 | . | TGTGCCAGCAGTTACTCGAAGCCTGGGAGCTCCTATAATTCACCCCTCCACTTT | CASSYSKPGSSYNSPLHF
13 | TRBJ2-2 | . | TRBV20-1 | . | TGCAGTGCTCGGACAGCCTTCAACGGGGAGCTGTTTTTT | CSARTAFNGELFF
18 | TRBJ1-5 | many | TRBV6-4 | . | TGTGCCAGCAGGGACACAGGGCCGCGGCGAGCTAGCAATCAGCCCCAGCATTTT | CASRDTGPRRASNQPQHF
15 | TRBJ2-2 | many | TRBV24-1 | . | TGTGCCACCAGTGAGGGGGGATACTCCGCCGGGGAGCTGTTTTTT | CATSEGGYSAGELFF
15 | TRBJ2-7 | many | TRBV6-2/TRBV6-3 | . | TGTGCCAGCAGTTATTCCGCGGGACGCTACTACGAGCAGTACTTC | CASSYSAGRYYEQYF
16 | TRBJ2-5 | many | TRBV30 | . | TGTGCCTGGAGTGTAGGCTCTCGGGGAGGACAAGAGACCCAGTACTTC | CAWSVGSRGGQETQYF
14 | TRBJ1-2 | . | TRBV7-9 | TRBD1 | TGTGCCAGCAGCCTTGGGGACAGGGTCAATGGCTACACCTTC | CASSLGDRVNGYTF
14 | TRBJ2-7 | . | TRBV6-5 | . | TGTGCCAGCAGTTATTCCGGGGGCCTCTACGAGCAGTACTTC | CASSYSGGLYEQYF
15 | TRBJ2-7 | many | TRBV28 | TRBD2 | TGTGCCAGCAGTGGATCGGGGCGGGAGGGCTACGAGCAGTACTTC | CASSGSGREGYEQYF
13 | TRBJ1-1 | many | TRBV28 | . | TGTGCCAGCAGTCTCTCAGGGGTCACTGAAGCTTTCTTT | CASSLSGVTEAFF
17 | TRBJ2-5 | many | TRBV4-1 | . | TGCGCCAGCAGCCCCGAAAGAATCGGACAGCGGCAAGAGACCCAGTACTTC | CASSPERIGQRQETQYF
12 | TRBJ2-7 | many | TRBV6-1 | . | TGTGCCAGCACCCAGTCTATAAACGAGCAGTACTTC | CASTQSINEQYF
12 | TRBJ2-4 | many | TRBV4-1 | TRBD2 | TGCGCCGCGCGGGGGTTGGAAAACATTCAGTACTTC | CAARGLENIQYF
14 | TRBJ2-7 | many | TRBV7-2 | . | TGTGCCAGCAGCCGAGTGCCTAGCGACTACGAGCAGTACTTC | CASSRVPSDYEQYF
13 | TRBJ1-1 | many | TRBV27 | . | TGTGCCAGCAGTCAGAAGATGAACACTGAAGCTTTCTTT | CASSQKMNTEAFF
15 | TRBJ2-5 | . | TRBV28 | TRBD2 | TGTGCCAGCACCCTGGGACTAGTAAACCAAGAGACCCAGTACTTC | CASTLGLVNQETQYF
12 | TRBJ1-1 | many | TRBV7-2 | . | TGTGCCAGCAGCTTAGAGGGGATGATAGCTTTCTTT | CASSLEGMIAFF
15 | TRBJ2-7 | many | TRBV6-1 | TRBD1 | TGTGCCAGCAGCAACCCGGGACAGGGTATCTACGAGCAGTACTTC | CASSNPGQGIYEQYF
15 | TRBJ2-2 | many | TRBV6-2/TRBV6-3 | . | TGTGCCAGCAGTTACCTACAGGCTTACACCGGGGAGCTGTTTTTT | CASSYLQAYTGELFF
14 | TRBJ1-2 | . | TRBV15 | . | TGTGCCACCAGCAGATCCGAGGTTTTCTATGGCTACACCTTC | CATSRSEVFYGYTF
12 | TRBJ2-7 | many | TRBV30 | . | TGTGCCTACTCCAGCGGCACCTACGAGCAGTACTTC | CAYSSGTYEQYF
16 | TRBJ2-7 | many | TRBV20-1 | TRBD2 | TGCAGTGCTAGAGACTATCTTAGCGGGTTCGCCTACGAGCAGTACTTC | CSARDYLSGFAYEQYF
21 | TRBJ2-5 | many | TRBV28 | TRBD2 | TGTGCCAGCAGTTTGTCTCCGACTAGCGGGAGGCGCGACCCCCTTCAAGAGACCCAGTACTTC | CASSLSPTSGRRDPLQETQYF
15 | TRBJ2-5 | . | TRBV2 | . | TGTGCCAGCAGCCTGATACAGGGAATCCAAGAGACCCAGTACTTC | CASSLIQGIQETQYF
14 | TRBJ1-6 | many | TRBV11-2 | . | TGTGCCAGCAGCCTTAGCCGGGAAAATTCACCCCTCCACTTT | CASSLSRENSPLHF
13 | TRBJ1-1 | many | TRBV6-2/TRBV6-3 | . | TGTGCCAGCAGTTTATTGGGGAAGACTGAAGCTTTCTTT | CASSLLGKTEAFF
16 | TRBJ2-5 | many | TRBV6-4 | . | TGTGCCAGCAGTCACGATCCGCCGGGTTGTCCAGAGACCCAGTACTTC | CASSHDPPGCPETQYF
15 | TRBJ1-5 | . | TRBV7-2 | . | TGTGCCAGCAGCTTAAGCCGGCAGTTCAATCAGCCCCAGCATTTT | CASSLSRQFNQPQHF
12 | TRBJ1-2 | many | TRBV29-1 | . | TGCAGCGTCCCCACGGGCCCTAATGGCTACACCTTC | CSVPTGPNGYTF
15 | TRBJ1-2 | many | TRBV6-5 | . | TGTGCCAGCAGTTACTTCGGGGGGTCCTCGCTTGGCTACACCTTC | CASSYFGGSSLGYTF
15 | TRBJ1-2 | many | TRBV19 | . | TGTGCCAGTAGTATATCGGCCAGGTTAAACTATGGCTACACCTTC | CASSISARLNYGYTF
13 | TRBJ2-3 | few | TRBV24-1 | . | TGTGCCACCAGGGCTTTGAGCACAGATACGCAGTATTTT | CATRALSTDTQYF
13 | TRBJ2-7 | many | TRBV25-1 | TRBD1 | TGTGCCGCCCGGGACAGGGGGCTGGGTGAGCAGTACTTC | CAARDRGLGEQYF
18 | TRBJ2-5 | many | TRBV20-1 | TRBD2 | TGCAGTGCTAGAGATTTAACTAGCGGGAGGTTAACGACAGAGACCCAGTACTTC | CSARDLTSGRLTTETQYF
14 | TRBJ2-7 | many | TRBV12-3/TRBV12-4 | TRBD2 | TGTGCCAGCAGTCGTAGCGGGAACTCCTACGAGCAGTACTTC | CASSRSGNSYEQYF
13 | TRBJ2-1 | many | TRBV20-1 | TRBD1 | TGCAGTGCTCAGGGGGCGGGATACAATGAGCAGTTCTTC | CSAQGAGYNEQFF
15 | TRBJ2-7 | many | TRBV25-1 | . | TGTGCCAGCAGTGGGTGGGGGCGGGCCTCCGGAGAGCAGTACTTC | CASSGWGRASGEQYF
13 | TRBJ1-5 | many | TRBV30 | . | TGTGCCTGGAGTGCCGGTAGCAATCAGCCCCAGCATTTT | CAWSAGSNQPQHF
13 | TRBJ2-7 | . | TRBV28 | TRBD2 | TGTGCCAGCATCCTAGCGGGAGGGAACGAGCAGTACTTC | CASILAGGNEQYF
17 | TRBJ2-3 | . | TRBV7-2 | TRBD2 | TGTGCCAGCAGCTTCGGGACTAGTCTGATCGGCACAGATACGCAGTATTTT | CASSFGTSLIGTDTQYF
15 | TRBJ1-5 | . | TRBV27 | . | TGTGCCAGCTCCCACAGGGCCGAGGGCAATCAGCCCCAGCATTTT | CASSHRAEGNQPQHF